These 21 T cell receptor beta chains originate from one sample sequenced in a study of breast tumors, draining lymph nodes, adjacent tissues. One entry per CDR3 protein results from TCRdb running MiXCR on the multiplex PCR reads. The repertoire consists of about 12,000 distinct CDR3 sequences, with about 34% occurring once and the leading ten covering roughly 15%. The specimen was breast tumor tissue. All receptors derive from a female donor with breast cancer. Some clones in this sample may be carry-over from other donors' samples.

J is TRBJ2-1 and V is TRBV20-1; weak D call: TRBD2 (5 bases). This CDR3 contains 17 residues. Trimming pared 3 bases from V and 3 bases from J, leaving 21 bases between. CDR1 DFQATT and CDR2 SNEGSKA come from the germline V gene (reference sequence). The CDR3 reads CSARVLGDRAGYNEQFF. DNA for the CDR3: TGCAGTGCTAGGGTTTTGGGAGATCGAGCTGGCTACAATGAGCAGTTCTTC.

This clonotype appeared many times. V is TRBV2 and J is TRBJ2-6, with D maybe TRBD1 (5 bases). From germline, CDR1 is SNHLY and CDR2 FYNNEI. This CDR3 comprises 16 residues. Deletions cut 7 bases from V and 2 bases from J, with 15 bases between. In DNA, the CDR3 is TGTGCCAGCACCTGGGATGGCAGGGCTGGGGCCAACGTCCTGACTTTC. Translating gives CASTWDGRAGANVLTF.

The sample holds a few counts of this clonotype. The chain combines TRBV7-6 with TRBJ2-5; D is possibly TRBD1 (6 bases). The CDR3 totals 21 residues. The ends were cut back, 2 bases at V and 1 base at J, with 29 bases in the middle. The germline CDR1 and CDR2 sequences are SGHVS and FNYEAQ. CDR3 DNA sequence: TGTGCCAGCAGCTTATTCCCCCCCCAACAACAGGGTGTATTTCCCCAAGAGACCCAGTACTTC. Protein sequence: CASSLFPPQQQGVFPQETQYF.

As regards this clonotype: Since a much larger clone is just one base distant, this may be a read error. The gene calls are TRBV18 and TRBJ2-7; D is undetermined. The CDR3 contains 15 residues. From germline, CDR1 is KGHSH and CDR2 LQKENI. The CDR3 loop is CASSPAPLSSYEQSF. Here the CDR3 DNA reads TGTGCCAGCTCACCGGCGCCCCTTAGCTCCTACGAGCAGTCCTTC.

CDR3 amino acids: CASSQGWGQTNTEAFF. The CDR3 DNA reads as TGTGCCAGCAGCCAAGGTTGGGGACAGACAAACACTGAAGCTTTCTTT. The chain joins TRBV3-1 to TRBJ1-1, with 7 nucleotides matching TRBD1. J was trimmed by 2 bases and V by 1 base; bases with no gene match: 7. This CDR3 region has 16 residues. Germline CDR1 is LGHDT and CDR2 is YNNKEL (reference sequence).

This clonotype was seen at least ten times. The chain employs TRBV6-5 and TRBJ2-3; a possible D gene is TRBD2 (6 bases). CDR3 length equals 16 residues. Per the germline V gene, CDR1 is MNHEY and CDR2 is SVGAGI. The V end lost 1 base, the J end lost 8 bases, and 19 bases lay between the germline ends. The CDR3 DNA sequence: TGTGCCAGCAGTTACTTCTCTGGGTCGCGCGGGGCTACGCAGTATTTT. Its protein is CASSYFSGSRGATQYF.

This chain uses TRBV2 with TRBJ2-7, with TRBD2 matching 7 bases. In germline, CDR1 is SNHLY, CDR2 FYNNEI. After removal of 7 bases from V and 2 bases from J, the junction contained 8 bases not matched to a gene. The CDR3 runs 14 residues. The CDR3 loop is CASKPTAGAYEQYF. The CDR3, as DNA: TGTGCCAGCAAGCCTACCGCGGGGGCCTACGAGCAGTACTTC. The full variable domain, rest sourced from reference TRBV2 and TRBJ2-7, is EPEVTQTPSHQVTQMGQEVILRCVPISNHLYFYWYRQILGQKVEFLVSFYNNEISEKSEIFDDQFSVERPDGSNFTLKIRSTKLEDSAMYFCASKPTAGAYEQYFGPGTRLTVT.

By proportion, this clonotype is medium-sized. CDR3 sequence reads: CASSDSLNYGYTF. Here the CDR3 DNA reads TGTGCCAGCAGTGACAGCCTCAACTATGGCTACACCTTC. The chain links TRBV2 to TRBJ1-2; D unresolved. CDR1 is SNHLY and CDR2 is FYNNEI in the germline V gene. Trimming cost V 3 bases and J 2 bases, with 7 bases left between them. This CDR3 comprises 13 residues.

For this clonotype: A much bigger clone sits one base away, suggesting this may be a read error. The chain has TRBV28 and TRBJ2-3, with a possible D match to TRBD1 (7 bases). Germline V gene lookup returns CDR1 MDHEN and CDR2 SYDVKM. This CDR3 is built from 16 residues. The CDR3 is CASSAPSQGGTGTQYF. The DNA for the CDR3 is TGTGCCAGCAGTGCCCCTAGTCAGGGGGGCACAGGTACGCAGTATTTT.

This clonotype ranks as medium-sized. V is TRBV20-1 and J is TRBJ2-1; 10 bases match TRBD2. In germline, CDR1 is DFQATT, CDR2 SNEGSKA (reference sequence). The CDR3 totals 14 residues. Trimming at V came to 5 bases and at J to 14 bases, leaving 15 bases not matched to a gene. The CDR3 nucleotides are TGCAGTGCTGGAGCTAGCGGGAGTAGGGAATTAAAGTTCTTC. Translating gives CSAGASGSRELKFF.

This chain uses TRBV30 with TRBJ2-7, with D possibly TRBD2 on 5 matching bases. The germline V gene encodes CDR1 GTSNPN and CDR2 SVGIG (reference sequence). CDR3 length equals 12 residues. The V gene lost 7 bases and the J gene lost 1 base, with 11 bases spanning the gap. The CDR3 nucleotides read TGTGCCTTCACTAGTTTGTCCTACGAGCAGTACTTC. Translation gives CAFTSLSYEQYF.

This clonotype was picked up many times. V and J are TRBV19 and TRBJ1-2; 7 nucleotides agree with TRBD1. CDR1 is LNHDA, CDR2 SQIVND, per germline (reference sequence). Trimming removed 6 bases from V and 4 bases from J; junction bases left unmatched: 5. The CDR3 runs 13 residues. CDR3 DNA sequence: TGTGCCAGTAGAGGGACAGATTCCTATGGCTACACCTTC. Translating gives CASRGTDSYGYTF.

To note about this clonotype: A much larger clone sits a single nucleotide away, making a read error possible. Here the CDR3 omits its conserved ending phenylalanine or tryptophan, so a read error is the likely source. This sequence joins TRBV7-9 and TRBJ2-3; D perhaps matches TRBD1 (5 bases). The CDR3 contains 13 residues. V was pared by 4 bases and J by 4 bases, with 9 bases between. The germline V gene encodes CDR1 SEHNR and CDR2 FQNEAQ (reference sequence). The CDR3 sequence is CASSSSGPDTQYS. The CDR3 DNA reads TGTGCCAGCAGCTCCTCAGGGCCAGATACGCAGTATTCT.

The chain couples TRBV20-1 to TRBJ2-1, with 13 bases fitting TRBD2. Germline values: CDR1 DFQATT, CDR2 SNEGSKA (reference sequence). This CDR3 spans 17 amino acids. Trimming took 0 bases from V and 4 from J; bases not matched to a gene: 6. Here the CDR3 DNA reads TGCAGTGCTAGAGATCTAGGACTAGCGGGAGAATACAATGAGCAGTTCTTC. Protein product: CSARDLGLAGEYNEQFF.

This clonotype was detected many times. The genes are TRBV27 and TRBJ2-1, with TRBD2 identical over 11 bases. The ends lost 5 bases at V and 6 bases at J; junction bases unmatched: 9. Germline values: CDR1 MNHEY, CDR2 SMNVEV (reference sequence). The length of the CDR3 is 16 residues. DNA for the CDR3: TGTGCCAGCAGTCCCCATAGCGGGAGGGCCCCCAATGAGCAGTTCTTC. This translates into CASSPHSGRAPNEQFF.

This sequence joins TRBV29-1 and TRBJ1-2, with D unresolved. Germline CDR1 is SQVTM and CDR2 is ANQGSEA. Trimming cost V 3 bases and J 5 bases, with 16 bases left between them. CDR3 length: 14 residues. CDR3 protein: CSVDKDGPGYGYTF. The CDR3 coding sequence is TGCAGCGTTGACAAGGATGGGCCTGGGTATGGCTACACCTTC.

Points on this clonotype: The germline gene is not matched at one end of the junction; a read error may be the cause. The chain has TRBV5-1 and TRBJ2-3; perhaps TRBD2 as D (6 bases). This CDR3 is built from 12 residues. The germline V gene has CDR1 SGHRS and CDR2 YFSETQ. CDR3 region: CASNLEGSTQYF. The CDR3 DNA reads TGCGCCAGCAACTTGGAGGGATCTACGCAGTATTTT.

This clonotype was seen only once. V gene TRBV5-1 combines with J gene TRBJ2-3; 9 bases fit TRBD2. Germline V gene data show CDR1 as SGHRS and CDR2 as YFSETQ. The CDR3 spans 13 residues. Trimming cost V 6 bases and J 4 bases; bases outside gene matches: 3. This CDR3 reads CASTAGGSDTQYF. The CDR3 nucleotides read TGCGCCAGCACGGCGGGAGGGTCAGATACGCAGTATTTT. The full variable domain, its missing parts supplied by reference TRBV5-1 and TRBJ2-3, is KAGVTQTPRYLIKTRGQQVTLSCSPISGHRSVSWYQQTPGQGLQFLFEYFSETQRNKGNFPGRFSGRQFSNSRSEMNVSTLELGDSALYLCASTAGGSDTQYFGPGTRLTVL.

This clonotype was observed many times. The chain couples TRBV11-3 to TRBJ2-1; TRBD1 aligns across 8 bases. V shed 5 bases, J shed 6 bases, and the junction held 15 bases outside the gene matches. CDR1 is SGHNT, CDR2 YENEEA, per germline. The CDR3 is made up of 17 amino acids. The CDR3 DNA is TGTGCCAGCAGCCCTTGGGCCTTGGACAGGGACGGCAATGAGCAGTTCTTC. Amino acids: CASSPWALDRDGNEQFF.

In its sample, this clonotype was seen many times. This chain connects TRBV2 to TRBJ1-6; unclear D gene. Germline CDR1 is SNHLY and CDR2 is FYNNEI. Trimming pared 4 bases from V and 7 bases from J, leaving 14 bases between. This CDR3 contains 15 residues. The CDR3 here is CASSGSAPRNSPLHF. The CDR3 DNA follows: TGTGCCAGCAGTGGTTCAGCCCCACGGAATTCACCCCTCCACTTT.

By share of the sample, this clonotype is medium-sized. J is TRBJ1-3 and V is TRBV4-1; 7 nucleotides line up with TRBD1. This CDR3 has 16 residues. Unmatched junction bases numbered 6, after V lost 0 bases and J lost 4 bases. In germline, CDR1 is MGHRA, CDR2 YSYEKL. DNA for the CDR3: TGCGCCAGCAGCCAAGATCCAGGGGGGTACGGAAACACCATATATTTT. Translation gives CASSQDPGGYGNTIYF.